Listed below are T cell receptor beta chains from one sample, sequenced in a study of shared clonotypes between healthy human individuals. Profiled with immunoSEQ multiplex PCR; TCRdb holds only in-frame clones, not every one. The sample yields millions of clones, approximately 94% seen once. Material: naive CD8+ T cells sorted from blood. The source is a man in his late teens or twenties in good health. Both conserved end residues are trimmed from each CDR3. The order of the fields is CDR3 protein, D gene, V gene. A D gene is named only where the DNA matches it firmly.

cdr3_aa: ASSEDRAPSGEQY
d_call: .
v_call: TRBV25-1

cdr3_aa: ASSQGAHEQY
d_call: TRBD1
v_call: TRBV19

cdr3_aa: ASSLGYGYT
d_call: .
v_call: TRBV5-6

cdr3_aa: ASSSRQTGAPGTEAF
d_call: TRBD1
v_call: TRBV28

cdr3_aa: ASSSPGGYEQY
d_call: TRBD2
v_call: TRBV7-2

cdr3_aa: ASSGIGLVAYEQY
d_call: TRBD2
v_call: TRBV7-9

cdr3_aa: ASSSGLGYEQY
d_call: .
v_call: TRBV27

cdr3_aa: ASSLTPKNIQY
d_call: .
v_call: TRBV7-9

cdr3_aa: ASSPRLLELEQF
d_call: .
v_call: TRBV19

cdr3_aa: ASRFSDTIY
d_call: .
v_call: TRBV7-9

cdr3_aa: ASSLELISEAF
d_call: .
v_call: TRBV5-8